A selection of T cell receptor beta chains follows, all from one sample in a study of brain T cells in children with intractable seizures. Assay used: immunoSEQ multiplex PCR; TCRdb lists only in-frame clones, some missing. Of hundreds of thousands of clones in the sample, 93% were seen once. This specimen consisted of peripheral blood, obtained less than 6 months after surgery. All receptors derive from a boy younger than two with tuberous sclerosis and intractable seizures. The CDR3 runs from the conserved cysteine through the conserved F or W. Fields, in order: clone size, D gene, J gene, V gene, CDR3 protein, CDR3 DNA. A D gene is named only where the DNA matches it firmly. Not every row has a clone size; where given, it reads once, few, many or a size class.

>NA|TRBD2|TRBJ2-7|TRBV5-1
CASSSSGSTYEQYF
TGCGCCAGCAGCTCTAGCGGGAGTACGTACGAGCAGTACTTC
>NA|TRBD2|TRBJ2-5|TRBV3-1/TRBV3-2
CASSWTSGGRETQYF
TGTGCCAGCAGCTGGACTAGCGGGGGGCGGGAGACCCAGTACTTC
>few|NA|TRBJ1-5|TRBV30
CAWSSVNQPQHF
TGTGCCTGGAGTTCGGTAAATCAGCCCCAGCATTTT
>NA|NA|TRBJ1-2|TRBV6-6
CASTTRGASNYGYTF
TGTGCCAGCACTACGAGGGGGGCATCTAACTATGGCTACACCTTC
>NA|TRBD1|TRBJ1-2|TRBV7-8
CASSLDREKGGYTF
TGTGCCAGCAGCCTCGACAGGGAGAAAGGTGGCTACACCTTC
>few|NA|TRBJ1-5|TRBV28
CASSFYRENQPQHF
TGTGCCAGCAGTTTTTACAGGGAGAATCAGCCCCAGCATTTT
>NA|NA|TRBJ2-3|TRBV7-6
CASSSWEVSSTDTQYF
TGTGCCAGCAGCTCATGGGAGGTCTCTAGCACAGATACGCAGTATTTT
>NA|TRBD1|TRBJ1-1|TRBV25-1
CASSGTGGSGAEAFF
TGTGCCAGCAGTGGGACAGGGGGATCAGGGGCTGAAGCTTTCTTT
>NA|NA|TRBJ2-3|TRBV3-1/TRBV3-2
CASSHVGEPDTQYF
TGTGCCAGCAGCCACGTAGGGGAGCCAGATACGCAGTATTTT
>NA|TRBD2|TRBJ2-1|TRBV5-1
CASSLGAGLAGVYNEQFF
TGCGCCAGCAGCTTGGGTGCGGGACTAGCGGGAGTCTACAATGAGCAGTTCTTC
>NA|NA|TRBJ1-1|TRBV5-1
CASSDDTEAFF
TGCGCCAGCAGCGACGATACTGAAGCTTTCTTT
>NA|NA|TRBJ1-4|TRBV11-2
CASSLARQGNEKLFF
TGTGCCAGCAGCTTAGCGCGGCAGGGTAATGAAAAACTGTTTTTT
>NA|TRBD1|TRBJ2-1|TRBV6-5
CASRRGGTGYNEQFF
TGTGCCAGCAGACGCGGCGGGACAGGCTACAATGAGCAGTTCTTC
>NA|NA|TRBJ1-2|TRBV24-1
CATSGGQLYGYTF
TGTGCCACCAGTGGTGGACAGCTCTATGGCTACACCTTC
>NA|NA|TRBJ2-2|TRBV5-1
CASSPSEGVPELFF
TGCGCCAGCAGCCCTTCCGAGGGGGTCCCGGAGCTGTTTTTT
>NA|NA|TRBJ2-5|TRBV29-1
CSVAKETQYF
TGCAGCGTCGCCAAAGAGACCCAGTACTTC
>NA|NA|TRBJ2-3|TRBV6-1
CASSEDASTQYF
TGTGCCAGCAGTGAAGACGCGAGTACGCAGTATTTT
>NA|TRBD2|TRBJ2-3|TRBV5-1
CASSARTSGSDRTDTQYF
TGCGCCAGCAGCGCCAGGACTAGCGGGTCGGACCGCACAGATACGCAGTATTTT
>NA|NA|TRBJ1-4|TRBV6-5
CASSPNRATNEKLFF
TGTGCCAGCAGTCCCAACAGGGCCACTAATGAAAAACTGTTTTTT
>NA|NA|TRBJ2-1|TRBV5-1
CASSRLVRGNEQFF
TGCGCCAGCTCCAGACTAGTGAGGGGGAATGAGCAGTTCTTC
>NA|TRBD2|TRBJ2-1|TRBV7-9
CASSILAGAMGEQFF
TGTGCCAGCAGCATACTAGCGGGAGCAATGGGTGAGCAGTTCTTC
>NA|NA|TRBJ1-6|TRBV7-2
CASSLALGYSPLHF
TGTGCCAGCAGCTTAGCGCTGGGATATTCACCCCTCCACTTT
>once|NA|TRBJ2-7|TRBV2
CASSPGGSYEQYF
TGTGCCAGCAGTCCAGGGGGGTCCTACGAGCAGTACTTC
>NA|NA|TRBJ2-5|TRBV29-1
CSVGRRGETQYF
TGCAGCGTTGGACGGAGGGGGGAGACCCAGTACTTC
>NA|NA|TRBJ1-1|TRBV3-1/TRBV3-2
CASSQTTGIEAFF
TGTGCCAGCAGCCAAACAACAGGGATTGAAGCTTTCTTT
>once|TRBD2|TRBJ2-1|TRBV5-3
CARSFALAGDPNEQFF
TGTGCCAGAAGCTTCGCACTAGCGGGGGACCCTAATGAGCAGTTCTTC
>NA|NA|TRBJ2-7|TRBV2
CASTMGPGPNYEQYF
TGTGCCAGCACTATGGGCCCGGGACCGAACTACGAGCAGTACTTC
>NA|TRBD1|TRBJ1-5|TRBV18
CASSLGQANQPQHF
TGTGCCAGCTCCCTGGGACAGGCGAATCAGCCCCAGCATTTT
>few|NA|TRBJ1-1|TRBV5-6
CASSRQGYEAFF
TGTGCCAGCAGTCGTCAGGGATATGAAGCTTTCTTT
>NA|TRBD1|TRBJ2-7|TRBV27
CASSLDRGLYEQYF
TGTGCCAGCAGCCTGGACAGGGGACTCTACGAGCAGTACTTC
>NA|NA|TRBJ1-2|TRBV19
CASSKQDKGHYGYTF
TGTGCCAGTAGTAAACAGGACAAGGGGCACTATGGCTACACCTTC
>NA|NA|TRBJ1-5|TRBV7-6
CASSLETPRLGSQPQHF
TGTGCCAGCAGCTTAGAAACCCCACGACTAGGAAGTCAGCCCCAGCATTTT
>NA|TRBD1|TRBJ1-1|TRBV11-1
CASSFGTDTEAFF
TGTGCCAGCAGCTTCGGGACAGACACTGAAGCTTTCTTT
>once|NA|TRBJ2-3|TRBV9
CASSAQTRVTDTQYF
TGTGCCAGCAGCGCCCAGACTAGAGTTACAGATACGCAGTATTTT
>NA|TRBD1|TRBJ2-1|TRBV7-9
CASRASGQWANEQFF
TGTGCCAGCAGGGCGTCGGGACAGTGGGCTAATGAGCAGTTCTTC
>NA|NA|TRBJ1-2|TRBV9
CASSVDPGESYGYTF
TGTGCCAGCAGCGTAGATCCAGGGGAGAGCTATGGCTACACCTTC
>NA|NA|TRBJ1-2|TRBV27
CASSGDRYYGYTF
TGTGCCAGCAGTGGAGACAGATACTATGGCTACACCTTC
>NA|NA|TRBJ1-1|TRBV29-1
CSASLGGDTEAFF
TGCAGCGCTAGTCTGGGAGGAGATACTGAAGCTTTCTTT
>NA|NA|TRBJ1-5|TRBV12-3/TRBV12-4
CASSLSSNQPQHF
TGTGCCAGCAGTTTATCGAGCAATCAGCCCCAGCATTTT
>NA|TRBD1|TRBJ1-1|TRBV4-1
CASSPLPGGTEAFF
TGCGCCAGCAGCCCCCTTCCAGGGGGCACTGAAGCTTTCTTT
>NA|NA|TRBJ2-1|TRBV3-1/TRBV3-2
CASSQDAVSHNEQFF
TGTGCCAGCAGCCAAGACGCGGTTTCCCACAATGAGCAGTTCTTC
>NA|TRBD2|TRBJ2-2|TRBV5-4
CASTDGGSGGDTGELFF
TGTGCCAGCACAGACGGGGGTAGCGGGGGAGACACCGGGGAGCTGTTTTTT
>NA|TRBD2|TRBJ2-1|TRBV7-9
CASRPGLAGWDEQFF
TGTGCCAGCAGACCAGGACTAGCGGGATGGGATGAGCAGTTCTTC
>NA|TRBD2|TRBJ2-7|TRBV3-1/TRBV3-2
CASSRIGGGGSYEQYF
TGTGCCAGCAGCCGAATTGGGGGGGGAGGTTCCTACGAGCAGTACTTC
>NA|NA|TRBJ1-2|TRBV19
CASSKVAPYGYTF
TGTGCCAGTAGTAAGGTGGCGCCCTATGGCTACACCTTC
>NA|TRBD1|TRBJ1-2|TRBV6-6
CASSAGTDYGYTF
TGTGCCAGCAGTGCAGGGACAGACTATGGCTACACCTTC